The 17 T cell receptor beta chains below all came from one sample that was sequenced in a study of blood T cells in healthy people across ages. A second about 6 to 12 cycle PCR used barcoded and J-beta primers. TCRdb called the 5' RACE reads again in MiXCR, with one record for every CDR3 protein. The table lists around 1,000,000 distinct CDR3 sequences, roughly two fifths of them singletons. Source material: blood. Receptors originate from a man between 18 and 35 years old in good health.

The chain employs TRBV6-5 and TRBJ2-1; 9 positions match TRBD1. Gene TRBJ2-7 matches the end of the DNA better, so the J call may be wrong. In germline, CDR1 is MNHEY, CDR2 SVGAGI. The CDR3 has 15 residues. The CDR3 is CASNKQGAAYNEQYF. CDR3 nucleotides: TGTGCCAGCAACAAACAGGGGGCCGCCTACAATGAGCAGTACTTC.

This clonotype turned up a few times. This rearrangement joins TRBV2 to TRBJ2-1; 9 nucleotides match TRBD2. This CDR3 spans 13 amino acids. Per germline, CDR1 SNHLY and CDR2 FYNNEI. The CDR3 DNA is TGTGCTAGTCTAGCGGGGACTTACAATGAGCAGTTCTTC. It yields the protein CASLAGTYNEQFF.

On this clonotype itself: Sequence at one end of the junction differs from germline and may be a read error. The J gene is TRBJ2-1, the V gene TRBV7-2, with 11 bases fitting TRBD2. The CDR3 is made up of 15 amino acids. The germline V gene encodes CDR1 SGHTA and CDR2 FQGNSA. CDR3 sequence reads: CASSISGGDYNKQFF. The CDR3 bases are TGTGCCAGCAGCATTAGCGGGGGGGATTACAATAAGCAGTTCTTC.

The chain carries TRBV12-3 or TRBV12-4 and TRBJ2-3; 7 bases are shared with TRBD1. The CDR3 has 16 amino acids. After removal of 3 bases from V and 0 bases from J, the junction contained 6 bases not matched to a gene. The CDR3 DNA follows: TGTGCCAGCAGTTTGGTCAGGGGGACCAGCACAGATACGCAGTATTTT. This gives the protein CASSLVRGTSTDTQYF.

This clonotype was seen at least ten times. This rearrangement joins TRBV29-1 to TRBJ2-3; D might be TRBD1 (6 bases). The CDR3 loop spans 14 amino acids. V was trimmed by 8 bases and J by 0 bases, leaving 15 bases between them. Germline CDR1 and CDR2: SQVTM and ANQGSEA. The CDR3 coding sequence is TGCAGCATTACGGACAGCGGAAGCACAGATACGCAGTATTTT. Its translation: CSITDSGSTDTQYF.

This clonotype was seen a few times. The chain combines TRBV25-1 with TRBJ2-1, with D possibly matching TRBD2 (5 bases). V lost 7 bases, J lost 5 bases, and 12 bases lay in between. Per the germline V gene, CDR1 is MGHDK and CDR2 is SYGVNS. The CDR3 is 13 residues long. For the CDR3, the DNA is TGTGCCAGCACAGAAACTAGGCACAATGAGCAGTTCTTC. The encoded protein is CASTETRHNEQFF.

A few counts support this clonotype. This sequence joins TRBV18 and TRBJ1-2; 7 positions agree with TRBD1. This CDR3 has 15 amino acids. Germline V gene lookup returns CDR1 KGHSH and CDR2 LQKENI. The V segment lost 2 bases and the J segment 4 bases; nucleotides outside the gene matches: 7. As DNA, the CDR3 is TGTGCCAGCTCACCAAATCCGACAGGGCCCTATGGCTACACCTTC. This sequence encodes CASSPNPTGPYGYTF. Supplemented by reference TRBV18 and TRBJ1-2, the full variable domain reads NAGVMQNPRHLVRRRGQEARLRCSPMKGHSHVYWYRQLPEEGLKFMVYLQKENIIDESGMPKERFSAEFPKEGPSILRIQQVVRGDSAAYFCASSPNPTGPYGYTFGSGTRLTVV.

The CDR3 loop reads CASSLWSGAVGTGELFF. As DNA, the CDR3 is TGTGCCAGCAGTTTATGGTCGGGGGCGGTAGGAACCGGGGAGCTGTTTTTT. The J gene is TRBJ2-2, the V gene TRBV28, with D possibly called TRBD1 or TRBD2 (6 bases each). Germline V CDR1 and CDR2: MDHEN, SYDVKM. V gave up 0 bases and J gave up 5 bases, with 16 bases separating them. The CDR3 covers 17 residues.

This clonotype was observed a handful of times. The CDR3 sequence is CSAIYLADTQYF. The DNA for the CDR3 is TGCAGTGCGATCTATCTTGCAGATACGCAGTATTTT. V and J are TRBV20-1 and TRBJ2-3, with unresolved D. This CDR3 is 12 amino acids long. V dropped 6 bases and J dropped 4 bases, with 11 bases sitting between them. CDR1 and CDR2 (germline): DFQATT, SNEGSKA (reference sequence).

The chain employs TRBV6-1 and TRBJ1-2; 12 positions match TRBD1. V was clipped by 6 bases and J by 2 bases; unmatched bases: 13. The germline V gene encodes CDR1 MNHNS and CDR2 SASEGT. This CDR3 contains 18 residues. The chain's CDR3 is CASSLTGQGASLNYGYTF. In DNA, the CDR3 is TGTGCCAGCAGCCTCACGGGACAGGGGGCTTCCTTAAACTATGGCTACACCTTC.

This chain links TRBV6-1 with TRBJ2-1; no clear D. The CDR3 is 13 amino acids. Trimming cost V 1 base and J 6 bases, with 7 bases left between them. The germline V gene encodes CDR1 MNHNS and CDR2 SASEGT. The CDR3 bases are TGTGCCAGCAGTGAAGAGCCGGGCAATGAGCAGTTCTTC. This encodes CASSEEPGNEQFF.

The genes are TRBV6-2 or TRBV6-3 and TRBJ2-1; 11 nucleotides match TRBD2. V lost 8 bases to trimming and J lost 7 bases; unmatched junction nucleotides: 10. The CDR3 has 15 residues. The V gene's germline CDR1 is MNHEY and CDR2 SVGEGT. The CDR3 DNA reads TGTGCCAGCTATGCTCTGGGACTAGCGGTGAATGAGCAGTTCTTC. This encodes CASYALGLAVNEQFF.

The count of this clonotype is one. The chain has TRBV11-1 and TRBJ1-4; D possibly corresponds to TRBD1 (6 bases). The CDR3 has 15 amino acids. Germline CDR1 and CDR2: SGHAT and FQDESV (reference sequence). Trimming left V 5 bases short and J 8 bases short, with 18 bases between. CDR3 sequence (DNA): TGTGCCAGCAGCCAAAGAGGGGGGCGTCGAGAAAAACTGTTTTTT. Translation: CASSQRGGRREKLFF.

The V and J genes are TRBV20-1 and TRBJ2-3, with 7 bases lining up with TRBD2. The CDR3 sequence is 15 residues long. Unmatched junction bases numbered 8, after V lost 0 bases and J lost 5 bases. Per the germline V gene, CDR1 is DFQATT and CDR2 is SNEGSKA (reference sequence). The CDR3 sequence: CSARDSGGPGDTQYF. Written as DNA, the CDR3 is TGCAGTGCTAGAGATTCGGGGGGTCCTGGAGATACGCAGTATTTT.

The chain combines TRBV6-1 with TRBJ2-7; D assignment may be TRBD1 or TRBD2 (6 bases each). Germline V lookup: CDR1 MNHNS, CDR2 SASEGT. There are 17 residues in the CDR3. The ends were cut back, 6 bases at V and 3 bases at J, with 24 bases in the middle. The CDR3 DNA follows: TGTGCCAGCAGCCTACGATTCACCCACAGGGACTTCTACGAGCAGTACTTC. Its translation: CASSLRFTHRDFYEQYF.

The chain couples TRBV10-3 to TRBJ1-2; D is ambiguous. CDR3 length: 14 amino acids. CDR1 is ENHRY, CDR2 SYGVKD, per germline. Trimming removed 11 bases from V and 5 bases from J, with 21 bases in between. CDR3 sequence (DNA): TGTGCCCCCCCAGCCTGTCTACGATGGTATGGCTACACCTTC. Translating it yields CAPPACLRWYGYTF.

The J gene is TRBJ1-3, the V gene TRBV6-1; possible D gene TRBD1, 6 bases. This CDR3 region has 16 residues. Trimming stripped 2 bases from V and 0 bases from J, with 11 bases between. Germline V CDR1 and CDR2: MNHNS, SASEGT. CDR3 DNA: TGTGCCAGCAGTGAAAGGCAGGGGAACTCTGGAAACACCATATATTTT. It codes for CASSERQGNSGNTIYF.